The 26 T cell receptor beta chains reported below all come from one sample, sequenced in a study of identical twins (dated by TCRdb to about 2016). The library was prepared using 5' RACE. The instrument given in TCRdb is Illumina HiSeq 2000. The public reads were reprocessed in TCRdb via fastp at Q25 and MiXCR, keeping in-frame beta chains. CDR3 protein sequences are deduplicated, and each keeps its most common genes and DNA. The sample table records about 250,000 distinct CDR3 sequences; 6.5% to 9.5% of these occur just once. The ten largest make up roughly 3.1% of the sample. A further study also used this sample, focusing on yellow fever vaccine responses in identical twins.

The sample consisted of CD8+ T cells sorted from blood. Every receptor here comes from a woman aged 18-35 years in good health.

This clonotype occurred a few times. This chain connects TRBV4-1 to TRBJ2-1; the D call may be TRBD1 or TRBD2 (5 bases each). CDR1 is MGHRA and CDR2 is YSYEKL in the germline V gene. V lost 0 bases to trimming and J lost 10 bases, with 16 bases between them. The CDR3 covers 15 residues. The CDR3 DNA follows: TGCGCCAGCAGCCAAGATAACTGGAATTGGGACGAGCAGTTCTTC. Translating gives CASSQDNWNWDEQFF.

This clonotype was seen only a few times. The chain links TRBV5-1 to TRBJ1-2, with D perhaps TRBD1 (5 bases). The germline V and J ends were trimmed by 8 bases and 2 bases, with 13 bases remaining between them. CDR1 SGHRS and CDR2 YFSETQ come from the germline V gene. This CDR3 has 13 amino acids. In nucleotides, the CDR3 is TGCGCCAGTGCCGGGACCCAGAACTATGGCTACACCTTC. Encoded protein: CASAGTQNYGYTF. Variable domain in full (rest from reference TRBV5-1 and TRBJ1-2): KAGVTQTPRYLIKTRGQQVTLSCSPISGHRSVSWYQQTPGQGLQFLFEYFSETQRNKGNFPGRFSGRQFSNSRSEMNVSTLELGDSALYLCASAGTQNYGYTFGSGTRLTVV.

DNA of the CDR3: TGTGCCAGCACCCGAGGGACAGCAAGCCTCTACGAGCAGTACTTC. Protein sequence: CASTRGTASLYEQYF. This rearrangement joins TRBV6-2 or TRBV6-3 to TRBJ2-7, with 7 bases lining up with TRBD1. V was pared by 7 bases and J by 3 bases, with 12 bases of the junction left unmatched. There are 15 residues in the CDR3. Germline values: CDR1 MNHEY, CDR2 SVGEGT.

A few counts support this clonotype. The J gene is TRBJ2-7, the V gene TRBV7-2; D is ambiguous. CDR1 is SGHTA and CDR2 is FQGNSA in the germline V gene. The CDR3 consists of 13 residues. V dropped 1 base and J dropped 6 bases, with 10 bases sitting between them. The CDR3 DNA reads TGTGCCAGCAGCTTAGTTACCGGCTCCGAGCAGTACTTC. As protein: CASSLVTGSEQYF. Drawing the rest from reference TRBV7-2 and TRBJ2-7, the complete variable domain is GAGVSQSPSNKVTEKGKDVELRCDPISGHTALYWYRQSLGQGLEFLIYFQGNSAPDKSGLPSDRFSAERTGGSVSTLTIQRTQQEDSAVYLCASSLVTGSEQYFGPGTRLTVT.

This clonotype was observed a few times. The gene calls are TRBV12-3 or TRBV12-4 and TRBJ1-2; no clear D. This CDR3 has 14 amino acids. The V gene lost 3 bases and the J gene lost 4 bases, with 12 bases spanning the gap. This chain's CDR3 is CASSFLDLSYGYTF. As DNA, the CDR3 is TGTGCCAGCAGTTTCCTGGACCTAAGCTATGGCTACACCTTC.

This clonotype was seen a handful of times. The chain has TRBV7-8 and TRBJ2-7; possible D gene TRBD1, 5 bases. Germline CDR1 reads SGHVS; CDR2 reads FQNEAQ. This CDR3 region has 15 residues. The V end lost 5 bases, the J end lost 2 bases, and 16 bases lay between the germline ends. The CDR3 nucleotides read TGTGCCAGCAGCCACGTGACGGCAGGGACCTACGAGCAGTACTTC. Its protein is CASSHVTAGTYEQYF.

This CDR3 reads CASTVGGTYEQYF. CDR3 nucleotide sequence: TGTGCCAGCACCGTGGGCGGAACCTACGAGCAGTACTTC. The chain combines TRBV6-1 with TRBJ2-7, with no clear D. The CDR3 extends over 13 amino acids. From germline, CDR1 is MNHNS and CDR2 SASEGT. V was shortened by 7 bases and J by 2 bases, with 12 bases between the two germline ends.

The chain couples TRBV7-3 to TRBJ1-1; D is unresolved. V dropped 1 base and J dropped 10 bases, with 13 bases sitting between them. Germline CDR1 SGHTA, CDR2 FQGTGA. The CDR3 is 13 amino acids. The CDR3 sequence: CASSLIGLAGAFF. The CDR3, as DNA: TGTGCCAGCAGCTTAATAGGGCTCGCTGGAGCTTTCTTT.

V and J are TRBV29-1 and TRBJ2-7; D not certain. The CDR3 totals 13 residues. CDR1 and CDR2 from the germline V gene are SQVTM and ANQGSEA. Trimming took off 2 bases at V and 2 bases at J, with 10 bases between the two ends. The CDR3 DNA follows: TGCAGCGTTGAACAGGCCCTGACCTACGAGCAGTACTTC. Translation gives CSVEQALTYEQYF.

The CDR3 loop is CAVSGPHTDTQYF. CDR3 DNA: TGTGCAGTCTCAGGGCCGCACACAGATACGCAGTATTTT. The chain has TRBV2 and TRBJ2-3; D might be TRBD1 (5 bases). The CDR3 contains 13 residues. Germline V gene data show CDR1 as SNHLY and CDR2 as FYNNEI.

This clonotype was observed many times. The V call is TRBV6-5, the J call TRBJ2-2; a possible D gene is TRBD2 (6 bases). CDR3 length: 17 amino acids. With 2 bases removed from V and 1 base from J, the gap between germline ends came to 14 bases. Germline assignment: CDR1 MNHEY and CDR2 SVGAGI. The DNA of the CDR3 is TGTGCCAGCAGTTACAATGCGGGGATAGAGAACACCGGGGAGCTGTTTTTT. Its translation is CASSYNAGIENTGELFF.

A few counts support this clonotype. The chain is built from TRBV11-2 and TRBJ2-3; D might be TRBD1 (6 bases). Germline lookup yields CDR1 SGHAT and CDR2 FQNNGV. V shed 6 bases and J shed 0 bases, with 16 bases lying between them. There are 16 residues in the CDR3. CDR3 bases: TGTGCCAGCAGTTCCGGTTGGACAGCTAGCACAGATACGCAGTATTTT. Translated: CASSSGWTASTDTQYF. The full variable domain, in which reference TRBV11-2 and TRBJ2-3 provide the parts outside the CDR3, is EAGVAQSPRYKIIEKRQSVAFWCNPISGHATLYWYQQILGQGPKLLIQFQNNGVVDDSQLPKDRFSAERLKGVDSTLKIQPAKLEDSAVYLCASSSGWTASTDTQYFGPGTRLTVL.

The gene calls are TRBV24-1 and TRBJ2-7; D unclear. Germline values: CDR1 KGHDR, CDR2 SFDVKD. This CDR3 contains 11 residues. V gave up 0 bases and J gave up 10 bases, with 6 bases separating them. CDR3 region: CATSDLGEQYF. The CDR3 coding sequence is TGTGCCACCAGTGATTTGGGGGAACAGTACTTC.

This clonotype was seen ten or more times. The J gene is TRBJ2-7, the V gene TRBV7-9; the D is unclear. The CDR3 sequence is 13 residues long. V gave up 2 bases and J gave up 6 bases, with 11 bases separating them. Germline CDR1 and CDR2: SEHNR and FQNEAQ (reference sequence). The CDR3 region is CASSLMSASEQYF. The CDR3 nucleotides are TGTGCCAGCAGCTTAATGTCGGCGAGCGAGCAGTACTTC.

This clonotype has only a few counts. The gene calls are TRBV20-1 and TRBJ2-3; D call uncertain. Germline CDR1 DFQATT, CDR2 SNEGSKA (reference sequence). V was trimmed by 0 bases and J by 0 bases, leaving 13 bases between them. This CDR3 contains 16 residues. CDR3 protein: CSARDPFRTSTDTQYF. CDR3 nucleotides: TGCAGTGCTAGAGATCCGTTTCGTACTAGCACAGATACGCAGTATTTT.

The CDR3 protein is CASSFPGGRADTQYF. The CDR3 DNA reads TGTGCCAGCAGTTTCCCCGGGGGTCGCGCAGATACGCAGTATTTT. The chain has TRBV27 and TRBJ2-3, with TRBD2 as a possible D gene (6 bases). The CDR3 consists of 15 residues. V was cut by 3 bases and J by 4 bases, with 14 bases left in between. CDR1 and CDR2 (germline): MNHEY, SMNVEV (reference sequence).

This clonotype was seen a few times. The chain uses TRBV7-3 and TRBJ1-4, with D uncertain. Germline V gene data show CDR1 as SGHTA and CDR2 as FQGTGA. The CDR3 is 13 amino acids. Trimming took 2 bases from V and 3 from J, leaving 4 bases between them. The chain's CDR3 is CASSLGPNEKLFF. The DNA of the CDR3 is TGTGCCAGCAGCTTAGGTCCTAATGAAAAACTGTTTTTT.

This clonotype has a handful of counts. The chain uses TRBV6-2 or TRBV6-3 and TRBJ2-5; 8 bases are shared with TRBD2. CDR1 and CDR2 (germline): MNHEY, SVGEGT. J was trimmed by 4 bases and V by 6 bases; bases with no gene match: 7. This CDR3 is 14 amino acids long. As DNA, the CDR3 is TGTGCCAGCAGCGAAGGACTAGCCGCAGAGACCCAGTACTTC. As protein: CASSEGLAAETQYF.

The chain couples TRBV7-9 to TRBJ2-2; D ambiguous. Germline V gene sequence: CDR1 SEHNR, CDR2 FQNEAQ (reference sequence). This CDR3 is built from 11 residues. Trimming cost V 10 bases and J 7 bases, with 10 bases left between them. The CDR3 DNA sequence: TGTGCCACCACCGAAGTCGGGGAGCTGTTTTTT. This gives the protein CATTEVGELFF.

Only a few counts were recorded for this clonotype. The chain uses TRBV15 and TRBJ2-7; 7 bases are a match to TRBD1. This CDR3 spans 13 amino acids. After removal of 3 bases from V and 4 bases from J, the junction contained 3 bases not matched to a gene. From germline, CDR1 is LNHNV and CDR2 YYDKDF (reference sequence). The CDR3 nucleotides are TGTGCCACCAGCAGGACAGGGCCTTACGAGCAGTACTTC. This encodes CATSRTGPYEQYF.

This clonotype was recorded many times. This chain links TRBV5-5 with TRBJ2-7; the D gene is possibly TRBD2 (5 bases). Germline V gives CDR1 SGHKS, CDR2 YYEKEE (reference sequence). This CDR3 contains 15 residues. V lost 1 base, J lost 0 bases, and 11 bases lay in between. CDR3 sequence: CASSLRTPTSYEQYF. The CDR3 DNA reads TGTGCCAGCAGCTTGCGGACTCCGACCTCCTACGAGCAGTACTTC.

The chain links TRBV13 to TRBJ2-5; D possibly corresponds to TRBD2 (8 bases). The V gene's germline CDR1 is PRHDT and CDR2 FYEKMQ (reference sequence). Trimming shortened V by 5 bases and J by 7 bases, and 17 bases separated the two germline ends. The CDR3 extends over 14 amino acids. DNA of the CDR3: TGTGCCAGCAGCCCCCGGGAGGGGGCATGGACCCAGTACTTC. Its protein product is CASSPREGAWTQYF.

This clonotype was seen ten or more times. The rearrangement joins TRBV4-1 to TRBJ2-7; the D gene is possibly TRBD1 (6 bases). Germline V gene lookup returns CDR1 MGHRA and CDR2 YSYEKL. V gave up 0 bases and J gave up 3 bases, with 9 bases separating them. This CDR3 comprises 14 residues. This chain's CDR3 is CASSQDAGDYEQYF. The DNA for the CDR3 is TGCGCCAGCAGCCAAGACGCAGGGGACTACGAGCAGTACTTC.

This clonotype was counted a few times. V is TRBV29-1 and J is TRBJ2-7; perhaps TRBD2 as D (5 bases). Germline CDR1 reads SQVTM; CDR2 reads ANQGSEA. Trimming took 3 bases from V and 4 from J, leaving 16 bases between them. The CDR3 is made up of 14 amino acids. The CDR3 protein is CSVDLDGNLYEQYF. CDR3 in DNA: TGCAGCGTTGACCTGGACGGGAATTTATACGAGCAGTACTTC.

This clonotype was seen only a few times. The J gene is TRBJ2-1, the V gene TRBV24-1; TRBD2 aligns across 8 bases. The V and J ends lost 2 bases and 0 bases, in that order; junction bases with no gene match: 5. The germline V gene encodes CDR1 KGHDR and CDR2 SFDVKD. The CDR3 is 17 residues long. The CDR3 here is CATSDSIAGSSYNEQFF. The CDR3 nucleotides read TGTGCCACCAGTGATTCAATAGCGGGGAGCTCCTACAATGAGCAGTTCTTC.

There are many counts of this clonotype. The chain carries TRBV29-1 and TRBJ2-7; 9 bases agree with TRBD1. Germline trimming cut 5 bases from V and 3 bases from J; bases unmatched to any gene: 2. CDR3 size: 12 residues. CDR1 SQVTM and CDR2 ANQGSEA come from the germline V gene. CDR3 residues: CSVPGQGYEQYF. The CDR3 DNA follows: TGCAGCGTTCCGGGACAGGGCTACGAGCAGTACTTC.